A single sample gave rise to the 4 T cell receptor beta chains below, sequenced in a study of human T cells and chemical hapten exposure. TCRdb used MiXCR to reprocess the RACE reads, holding one entry per CDR3 protein. The sample yields roughly 110,000 distinct CDR3 sequences, around 12% seen once. Regarding time point: pre-sensitization, week 0. Treatment denoted: therapeutic diphenylcyclopropenone sensitization with weekly scalp DPC. The sequenced sample was whole blood, obtained in connection with sensitization to the hapten diphenylcyclopropenone (DPC). Source of these receptors: a woman in her 50s with alopecia areata. Some clones in this sample may be carry-over from other donors' samples.

The sample holds many counts of this clonotype. The chain couples TRBV3-1 to TRBJ1-1; D is ambiguous. CDR1 is LGHDT and CDR2 is YNNKEL in the germline V gene (reference sequence). The CDR3 is made up of 13 amino acids. V was clipped by 2 bases and J by 4 bases, with 8 bases between them. In DNA form, the CDR3 reads TGTGCCAGCAGCCAACCCCCTGGCACTGAAGCTTTCTTT. Its protein product is CASSQPPGTEAFF.

In its sample, this clonotype was seen a few times. The V gene is TRBV5-1, the J gene TRBJ1-5; 8 positions agree with TRBD1. CDR1 and CDR2 from the germline V gene are SGHRS and YFSETQ. After removal of 6 bases from V and 6 bases from J, the junction contained 5 bases not matched to a gene. The CDR3 length is 13 residues. The CDR3 DNA follows: TGCGCCAGCACCGCGGGGACAGGTCAGCCCCAGCATTTT. It codes for CASTAGTGQPQHF.

This clonotype was observed many times. The J gene is TRBJ2-7, the V gene TRBV5-6; no clear D. The CDR3 has 16 residues. V shed 3 bases and J shed 5 bases, with 21 bases lying between them. Germline-derived CDR1 and CDR2 are SGHDT and YYEEEE. As DNA, the CDR3 is TGTGCCAGCAGCTGGCCGCCGACGGCCCTAGGGAACGAGCAGTACTTC. This translates into CASSWPPTALGNEQYF.

A note on this clonotype: One end of the junction is discordant with germline, which a read error may explain. The CDR3 region has the DNA TGTGCCAGCAGCGCCCGGACTAGCGGGGTAATCTTC. Its protein product is CASSARTSGVIF. The chain recombines TRBV7-9 with TRBJ2-1; 12 nucleotides line up with TRBD2. The CDR3 is 12 residues long. CDR1 SEHNR and CDR2 FQNEAQ come from the germline V gene (reference sequence).